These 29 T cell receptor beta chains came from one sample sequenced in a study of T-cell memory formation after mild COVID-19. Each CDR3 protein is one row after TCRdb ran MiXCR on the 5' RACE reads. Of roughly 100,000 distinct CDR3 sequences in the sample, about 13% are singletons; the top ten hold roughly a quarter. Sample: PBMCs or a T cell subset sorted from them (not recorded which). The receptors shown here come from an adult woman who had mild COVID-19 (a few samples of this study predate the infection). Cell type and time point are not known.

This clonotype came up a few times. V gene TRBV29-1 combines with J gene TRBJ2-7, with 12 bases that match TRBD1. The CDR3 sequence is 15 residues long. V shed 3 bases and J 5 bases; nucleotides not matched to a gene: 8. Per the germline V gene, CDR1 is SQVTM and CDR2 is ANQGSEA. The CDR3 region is CSVDPVGTGGNEQYF. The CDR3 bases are TGCAGCGTTGACCCCGTCGGGACAGGGGGCAACGAGCAGTACTTC.

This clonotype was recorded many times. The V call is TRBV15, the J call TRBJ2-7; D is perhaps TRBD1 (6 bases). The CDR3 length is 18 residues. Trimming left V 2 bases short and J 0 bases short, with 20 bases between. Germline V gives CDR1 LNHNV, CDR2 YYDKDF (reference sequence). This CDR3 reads CATSRKFTGLVVSYEQYF. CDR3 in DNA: TGTGCCACCAGCAGAAAATTTACAGGGTTGGTAGTCTCCTACGAGCAGTACTTC.

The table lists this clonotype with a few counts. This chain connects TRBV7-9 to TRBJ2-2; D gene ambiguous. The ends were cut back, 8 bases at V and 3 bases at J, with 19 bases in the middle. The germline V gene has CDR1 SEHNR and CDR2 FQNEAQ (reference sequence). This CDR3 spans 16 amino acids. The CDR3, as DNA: TGTGCCAGCCTAACCCAAAGGGATTTATACACCGGGGAGCTGTTTTTT. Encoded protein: CASLTQRDLYTGELFF.

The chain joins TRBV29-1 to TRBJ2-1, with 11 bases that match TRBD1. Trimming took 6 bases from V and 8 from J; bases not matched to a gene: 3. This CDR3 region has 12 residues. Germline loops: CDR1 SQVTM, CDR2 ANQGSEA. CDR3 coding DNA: TGCAGCGTGGGACAGGGGGGCGATGAGCAGTTCTTC. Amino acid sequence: CSVGQGGDEQFF.

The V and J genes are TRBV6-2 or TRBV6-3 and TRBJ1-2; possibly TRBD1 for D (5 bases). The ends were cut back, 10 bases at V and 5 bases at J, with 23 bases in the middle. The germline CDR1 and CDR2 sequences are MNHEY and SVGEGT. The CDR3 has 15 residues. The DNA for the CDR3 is TGTGCCACCAGAGACCGGGACGGGGCTCGGTATGGCTACACCTTC. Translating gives CATRDRDGARYGYTF.

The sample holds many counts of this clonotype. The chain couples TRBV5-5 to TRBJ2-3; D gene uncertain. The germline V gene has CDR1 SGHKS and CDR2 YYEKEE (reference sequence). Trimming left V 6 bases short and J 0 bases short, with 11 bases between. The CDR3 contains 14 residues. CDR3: CASIPWGSTDTQYF. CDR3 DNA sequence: TGTGCCAGCATTCCGTGGGGTAGCACAGATACGCAGTATTTT.

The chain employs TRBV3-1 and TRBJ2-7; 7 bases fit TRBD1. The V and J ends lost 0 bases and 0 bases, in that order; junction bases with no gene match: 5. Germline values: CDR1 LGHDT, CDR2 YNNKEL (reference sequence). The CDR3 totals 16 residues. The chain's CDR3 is CASSQDLRQGSYEQYF. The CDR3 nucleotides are TGTGCCAGCAGCCAAGATCTGAGACAGGGCTCCTACGAGCAGTACTTC.

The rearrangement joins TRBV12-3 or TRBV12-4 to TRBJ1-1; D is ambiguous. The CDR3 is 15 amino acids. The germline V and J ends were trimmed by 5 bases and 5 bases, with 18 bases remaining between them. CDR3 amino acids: CASSPRTKGGTEAFF. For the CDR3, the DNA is TGTGCCAGCAGTCCCCGCACAAAGGGAGGAACTGAAGCTTTCTTT.

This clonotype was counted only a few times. This chain's CDR3 is CASSMDRNRHNTEAFF. CDR3 sequence (DNA): TGCGCCAGCAGCATGGACCGGAATCGGCATAACACTGAAGCTTTCTTT. This chain links TRBV5-1 with TRBJ1-1; no clear D. The germline CDR1 and CDR2 sequences are SGHRS and YFSETQ. The length of the CDR3 is 16 residues. With 4 bases removed from V and 2 bases from J, the gap between germline ends came to 18 bases. The full variable domain, rest sourced from reference TRBV5-1 and TRBJ1-1, is KAGVTQTPRYLIKTRGQQVTLSCSPISGHRSVSWYQQTPGQGLQFLFEYFSETQRNKGNFPGRFSGRQFSNSRSEMNVSTLELGDSALYLCASSMDRNRHNTEAFFGQGTRLTVV.

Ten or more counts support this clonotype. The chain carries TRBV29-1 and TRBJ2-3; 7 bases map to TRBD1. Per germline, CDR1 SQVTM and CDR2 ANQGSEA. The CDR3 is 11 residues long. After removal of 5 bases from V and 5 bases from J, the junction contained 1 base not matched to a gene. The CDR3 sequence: CSVYRGDTQYF. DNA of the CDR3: TGCAGCGTTTACAGGGGAGATACGCAGTATTTT.

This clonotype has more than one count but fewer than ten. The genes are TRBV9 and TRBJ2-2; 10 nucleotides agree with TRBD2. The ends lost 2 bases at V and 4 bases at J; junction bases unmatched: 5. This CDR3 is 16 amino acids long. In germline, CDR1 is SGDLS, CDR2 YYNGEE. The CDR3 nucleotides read TGTGCCAGCAGCGTCAGCGGGAGGGCGATCACCGGGGAGCTGTTTTTT. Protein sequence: CASSVSGRAITGELFF. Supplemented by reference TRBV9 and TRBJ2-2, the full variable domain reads DSGVTQTPKHLITATGQRVTLRCSPRSGDLSVYWYQQSLDQGLQFLIQYYNGEERAKGNILERFSAQQFPDLHSELNLSSLELGDSALYFCASSVSGRAITGELFFGEGSRLTVL.

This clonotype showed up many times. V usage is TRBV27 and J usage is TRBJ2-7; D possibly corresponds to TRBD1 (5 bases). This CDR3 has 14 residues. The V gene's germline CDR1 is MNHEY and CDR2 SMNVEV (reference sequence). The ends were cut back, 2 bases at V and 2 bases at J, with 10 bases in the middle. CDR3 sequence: CASSLKGFAYEQYF. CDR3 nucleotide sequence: TGTGCCAGCAGTTTAAAGGGGTTTGCCTACGAGCAGTACTTC.

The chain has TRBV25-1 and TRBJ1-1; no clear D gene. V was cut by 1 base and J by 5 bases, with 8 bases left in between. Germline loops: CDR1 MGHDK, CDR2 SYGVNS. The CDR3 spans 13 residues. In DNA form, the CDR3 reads TGTGCCAGCAGTGAATGGTTGGGTACTGAAGCTTTCTTT. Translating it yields CASSEWLGTEAFF.

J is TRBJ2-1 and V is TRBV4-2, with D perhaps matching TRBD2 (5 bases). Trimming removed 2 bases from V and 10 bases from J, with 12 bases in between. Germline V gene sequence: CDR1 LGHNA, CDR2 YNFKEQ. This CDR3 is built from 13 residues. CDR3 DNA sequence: TGTGCCAGCAGCCAAAATAGCGCCCAGGAGCAGTTCTTC. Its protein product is CASSQNSAQEQFF.

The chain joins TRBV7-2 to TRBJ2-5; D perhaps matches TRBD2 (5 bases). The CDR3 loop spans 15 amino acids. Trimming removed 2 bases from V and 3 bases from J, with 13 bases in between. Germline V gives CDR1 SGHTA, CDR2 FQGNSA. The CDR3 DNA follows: TGTGCCAGCAGCTTAAGCGGCAGGCGAAAAGAGACCCAGTACTTC. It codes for CASSLSGRRKETQYF. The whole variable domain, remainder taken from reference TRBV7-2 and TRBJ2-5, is GAGVSQSPSNKVTEKGKDVELRCDPISGHTALYWYRQSLGQGLEFLIYFQGNSAPDKSGLPSDRFSAERTGGSVSTLTIQRTQQEDSAVYLCASSLSGRRKETQYFGPGTRLLVL.

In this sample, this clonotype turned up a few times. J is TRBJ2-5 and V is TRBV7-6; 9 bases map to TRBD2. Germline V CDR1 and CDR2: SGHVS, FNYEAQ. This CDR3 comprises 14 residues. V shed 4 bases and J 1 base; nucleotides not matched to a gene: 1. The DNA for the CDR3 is TGTGCCAGCAGCTGGACTAGCGCCCAAGAGACCCAGTACTTC. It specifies CASSWTSAQETQYF.

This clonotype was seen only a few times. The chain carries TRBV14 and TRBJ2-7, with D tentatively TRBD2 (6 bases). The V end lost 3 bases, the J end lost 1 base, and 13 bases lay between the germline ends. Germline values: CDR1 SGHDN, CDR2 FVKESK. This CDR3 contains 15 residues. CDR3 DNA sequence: TGTGCCAGCAGCCAGGAGCCGGGACTTTCCTACGAGCAGTACTTC. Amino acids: CASSQEPGLSYEQYF.

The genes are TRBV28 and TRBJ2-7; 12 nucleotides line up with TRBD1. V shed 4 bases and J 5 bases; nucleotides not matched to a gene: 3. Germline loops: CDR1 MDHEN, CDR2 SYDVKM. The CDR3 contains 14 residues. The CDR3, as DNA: TGTGCCAGCAGTTGGGACAGGGGGCTCAACGAGCAGTACTTC. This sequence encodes CASSWDRGLNEQYF.

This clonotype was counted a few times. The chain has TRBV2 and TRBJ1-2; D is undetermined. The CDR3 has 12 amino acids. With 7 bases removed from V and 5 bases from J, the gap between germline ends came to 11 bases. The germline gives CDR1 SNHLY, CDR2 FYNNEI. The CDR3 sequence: CASMAVQYGYTF. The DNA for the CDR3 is TGTGCCAGCATGGCAGTTCAATATGGCTACACCTTC.

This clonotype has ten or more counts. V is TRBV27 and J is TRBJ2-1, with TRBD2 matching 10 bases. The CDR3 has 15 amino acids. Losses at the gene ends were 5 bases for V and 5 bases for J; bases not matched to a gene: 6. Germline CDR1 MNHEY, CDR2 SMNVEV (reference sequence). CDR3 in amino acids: CASSPPLAGHNEQFF. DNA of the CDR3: TGTGCCAGCAGTCCGCCACTAGCGGGACACAATGAGCAGTTCTTC.

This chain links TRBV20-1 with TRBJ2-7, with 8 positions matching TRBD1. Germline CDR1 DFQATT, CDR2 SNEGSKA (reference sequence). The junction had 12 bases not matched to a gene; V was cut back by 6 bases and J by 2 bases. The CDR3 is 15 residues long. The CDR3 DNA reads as TGCAGTGCCAAATCCCCGGGACAGGCGACCTACGAGCAGTACTTC. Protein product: CSAKSPGQATYEQYF.

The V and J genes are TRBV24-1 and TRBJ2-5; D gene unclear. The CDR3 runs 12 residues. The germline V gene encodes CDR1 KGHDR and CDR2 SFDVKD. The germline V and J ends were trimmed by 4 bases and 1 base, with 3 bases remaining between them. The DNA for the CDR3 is TGTGCCACCAGTGACCCCCAAGAGACCCAGTACTTC. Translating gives CATSDPQETQYF.

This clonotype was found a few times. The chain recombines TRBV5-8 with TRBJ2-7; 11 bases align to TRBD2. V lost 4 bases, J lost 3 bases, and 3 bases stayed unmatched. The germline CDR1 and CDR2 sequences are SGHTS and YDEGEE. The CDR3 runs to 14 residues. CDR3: CASSIAGGNYEQYF. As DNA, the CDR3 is TGTGCCAGCAGCATAGCGGGAGGGAACTACGAGCAGTACTTC.

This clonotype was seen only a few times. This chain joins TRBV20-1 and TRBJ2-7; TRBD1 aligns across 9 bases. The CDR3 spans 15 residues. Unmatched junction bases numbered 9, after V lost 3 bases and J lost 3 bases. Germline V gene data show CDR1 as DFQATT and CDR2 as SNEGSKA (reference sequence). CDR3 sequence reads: CSASRDRDLGYEQYF. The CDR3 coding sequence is TGCAGTGCTAGCCGGGACAGGGACTTAGGCTACGAGCAGTACTTC.

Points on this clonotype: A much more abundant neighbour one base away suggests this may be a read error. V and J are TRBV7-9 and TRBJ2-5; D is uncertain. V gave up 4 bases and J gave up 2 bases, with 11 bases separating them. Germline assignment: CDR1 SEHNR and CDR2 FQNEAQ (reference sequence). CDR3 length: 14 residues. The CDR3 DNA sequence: TGTGCCAGCAGCTCTGAACCGGAGCAAGAGACCCAGTACTTC. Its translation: CASSSEPEQETQYF. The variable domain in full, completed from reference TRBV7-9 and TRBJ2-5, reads DTGVSQNPRHKITKRGQNVTFRCDPISEHNRLYWYRQTLGQGPEFLTYFQNEAQLEKSRLLSDRFSAERPKGSFSTLEIQRTEQGDSAMYLCASSSEPEQETQYFGPGTRLLVL.

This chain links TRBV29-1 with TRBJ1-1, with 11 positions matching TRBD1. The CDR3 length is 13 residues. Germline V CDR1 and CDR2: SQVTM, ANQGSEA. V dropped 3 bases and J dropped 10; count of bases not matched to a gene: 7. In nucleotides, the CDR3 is TGCAGCGTTGATTCTTCCGGGACAGGGGGAGCTTTCTTT. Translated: CSVDSSGTGGAFF.

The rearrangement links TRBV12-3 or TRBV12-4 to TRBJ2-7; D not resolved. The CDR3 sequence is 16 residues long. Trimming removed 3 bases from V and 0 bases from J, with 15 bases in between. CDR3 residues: CASSFGAYLNSYEQYF. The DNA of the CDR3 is TGTGCCAGCAGTTTCGGCGCGTACCTTAACTCCTACGAGCAGTACTTC.

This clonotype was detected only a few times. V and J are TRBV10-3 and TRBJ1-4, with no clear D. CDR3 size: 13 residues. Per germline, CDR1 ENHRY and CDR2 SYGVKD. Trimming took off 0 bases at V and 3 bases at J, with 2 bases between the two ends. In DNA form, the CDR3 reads TGTGCCATCAGTGAGTCTTCTAATGAAAAACTGTTTTTT. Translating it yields CAISESSNEKLFF.

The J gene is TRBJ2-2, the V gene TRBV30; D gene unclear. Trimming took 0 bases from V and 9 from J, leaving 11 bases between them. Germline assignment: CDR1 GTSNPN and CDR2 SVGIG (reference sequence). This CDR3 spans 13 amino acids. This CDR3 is CAWSVFPGRELFF. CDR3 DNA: TGTGCCTGGAGTGTTTTCCCTGGTAGGGAGCTGTTTTTT.